This entry describes one T cell receptor (beta chain). Its antigen is still unknown. CDR3 size: 13 residues. V lost 10 bases, J lost 4 bases, and 16 bases lay in between. In germline, CDR1 is MNHEY, CDR2 SVGAGI. Both 60 Vbeta primers and 13 Jbeta primers went into the PCR. Here immunoSEQ multiplex PCR was the method, and the copy in TCRdb shows in-frame clones only, minus some. The data show 150,000 to 200,000 clones, roughly nine tenths seen once. This sample is drawn from a study of cytomegalovirus exposure and HLA in healthy donors. The study's findings and limits: The productive fraction for most TCR beta V segments was about 90% or about 30% in an earlier analysis. In a later analysis, HLA-associated TCR beta chains were more clonally expanded than equally common others. Cytomegalovirus status, reportedly, was diagnosed with high specificity and sensitivity by the classifier.

The V call is TRBV6-5, the J call TRBJ1-1; maybe TRBD1 (6 bases). The sequenced sample was PBMCs. This clonotype originated in a girl less than two years old in good health and CMV-seronegative. The CDR3: CATKGGRGTEAFF. The CDR3 DNA reads TGTGCCACCAAGGGGGGGCGCGGCACTGAAGCTTTCTTT.